This record concerns one T cell receptor (beta chain) sequence. The table came from immunoSEQ multiplex PCR; TCRdb's copy has only in-frame clones and leaves some out. This table holds around 97,000 clones, roughly four fifths found once. These data come from a study of OX40 agonist ivuxolimab in advanced cancers. The CDR3 runs to 18 residues. CDR1 and CDR2 from the germline V gene are SNHLY and FYNNEI. With V trimmed by 6 bases and J by 5 bases, 19 bases remained unmatched. The sequence came from an adult with an advanced solid tumor such as melanoma, head and neck, liver or kidney cancer. The input for sequencing was CD4+ or CD8+ T cells sorted from blood, taken in a trial of the OX40 agonist ivuxolimab. The chain uses TRBV2 and TRBJ1-2, with 9 bases fitting TRBD1. The CDR3 coding sequence is TGTGCCAGCAGCGCCGATCACGCAACAGGGGGCGCGAGGTATGGCTACACCTTC. Translated: CASSADHATGGARYGYTF.